Each of the 32 T cell receptor beta chains below was sequenced from the same sample in a study of T-cell reconstitution after alpha-beta-depleted transplantation in children (TCRdb year 2016). Library preparation employed PCR. The sequencer listed for this sample is Illumina HiSeq 2500. TCR library preparation used molecular barcoding, with unique molecular identifiers applied to normalize quantification of the TCRbeta repertoire. TCRdb applied fastp at Q25 and MiXCR to the public reads, then kept only in-frame beta chains. CDR3 protein duplicates are merged, each entry listing the most common genes and DNA. Recorded for this sample are about 440,000 distinct CDR3 sequences; around 46% of them occurred a single time. The ten largest clones add up to 27% of the sample. Taken with the paper, the label for treatment or condition translates to: allogeneic hematopoietic cell transplantation with graft depleted of TCRalphabeta T cells and CD19 B cells.

Here the sequenced sample was PBMCs, taken before TCRalphabeta/CD19-depleted stem cell transplant. These receptors originate from a girl aged 2 to 9 with aplastic anemia, due to receive a stem cell transplant.

The chain is built from TRBV21-1 and TRBJ2-3; no check of the table's D call, TRBD2, against the DNA was made. TRBV21-1 is described as a pseudogene. The CDR3 is made up of 16 amino acids. In nucleotides, the CDR3 is TGTGCCAGCATCCGAGGGACTTCCGGATCCACAGATACGCAGTATTTT. Protein product: CASIRGTSGSTDTQYF.

In this sample, this clonotype turned up many times. V and J are TRBV20-1 and TRBJ2-4; 8 nucleotides agree with TRBD2. Looked up from germline, CDR1 is DFQATT and CDR2 is SNEGSKA (reference sequence). The CDR3 runs 15 residues. Unmatched junction bases numbered 14, after V lost 6 bases and J lost 7 bases. CDR3 nucleotide sequence: TGCAGTGCCCCCGGGACTAGTCCCTTCCGGAACATTCAGTACTTC. Translated, it gives CSAPGTSPFRNIQYF.

This clonotype was recorded at least ten times. The chain employs TRBV4-1 and TRBJ2-3; D gene ambiguous. Germline V lookup: CDR1 MGHRA, CDR2 YSYEKL. The length of the CDR3 is 16 residues. The V end lost 1 base, the J end lost 5 bases, and 16 bases lay between the germline ends. The CDR3 DNA is TGCGCCAGCAGCCAAGGGGCCGACGTCCGTGTAGATACGCAGTATTTT. Its translation: CASSQGADVRVDTQYF.

The chain carries TRBV28 and TRBJ1-4, with D hard to call. Germline V gene sequence: CDR1 MDHEN, CDR2 SYDVKM. This CDR3 has 15 amino acids. Between the trimmed V and J ends, which lost 6 bases and 6 bases, there was a span of 17 bases. The CDR3 region has the DNA TGTGCCAGCAGCCTTCCAAATGTGCGGGATGAAAAACTGTTTTTT. Protein sequence: CASSLPNVRDEKLFF.

This clonotype came up a few times. The chain joins TRBV27 to TRBJ2-1; 13 nucleotides match TRBD2. The germline V gene has CDR1 MNHEY and CDR2 SMNVEV (reference sequence). The CDR3 contains 16 residues. After removal of 5 bases from V and 6 bases from J, the junction contained 7 bases not matched to a gene. CDR3 nucleotide sequence: TGTGCCAGCAGTCAGCAGGGACTAGCGGGGTCCAATGAGCAGTTCTTC. Protein product: CASSQQGLAGSNEQFF.

The chain couples TRBV12-3 or TRBV12-4 to TRBJ2-5; D possibly uses TRBD1 or TRBD2 (5 bases each). The CDR3 totals 15 residues. The germline V and J ends were trimmed by 2 bases and 5 bases, with 15 bases remaining between them. The CDR3 nucleotides are TGTGCCAGCAGTTTAAGTAGGGGCCGAGGGGAGACCCAGTACTTC. It translates to CASSLSRGRGETQYF.

This chain connects TRBV6-1 to TRBJ1-2; D is perhaps TRBD1 (6 bases). Germline CDR1 MNHNS, CDR2 SASEGT. V was clipped by 0 bases and J by 2 bases, with 10 bases between them. The CDR3 totals 15 residues. The CDR3 sequence is CASSEAGTTNYGYTF. CDR3 DNA sequence: TGTGCCAGCAGTGAAGCCGGGACAACCAACTATGGCTACACCTTC.

The chain links TRBV4-1 to TRBJ2-7; TRBD1 matches 7 bases. V lost 1 base and J lost 6; bases outside the gene matches: 9. From germline, CDR1 is MGHRA and CDR2 YSYEKL. The CDR3 runs 15 residues. CDR3 in amino acids: CASSQGPKGACEQYF. The CDR3 nucleotides read TGCGCCAGCAGCCAAGGACCGAAGGGGGCCTGCGAGCAGTACTTC.

The chain uses TRBV29-1 and TRBJ2-7, with D possibly called TRBD1 or TRBD2 (5 bases each). CDR3 length equals 14 residues. Trimming shortened V by 5 bases and J by 1 base, and 15 bases separated the two germline ends. Per the germline V gene, CDR1 is SQVTM and CDR2 is ANQGSEA. The chain's CDR3 is CSVMTGPGSYEQYF. The CDR3, as DNA: TGCAGCGTTATGACGGGACCAGGATCCTACGAGCAGTACTTC.

The sample holds a few counts of this clonotype. The V and J genes are TRBV6-5 and TRBJ2-7, with 8 bases matching TRBD1. The CDR3 totals 15 residues. Germline V CDR1 and CDR2: MNHEY, SVGAGI. Losses at the gene ends were 2 bases for V and 4 bases for J; bases not matched to a gene: 7. The CDR3: CASSYTGTGPYEQYF. The CDR3 nucleotides are TGTGCCAGCAGTTACACCGGGACAGGTCCTTACGAGCAGTACTTC.

The CDR3 is CSASRQGALSGANVLTF. The CDR3 DNA follows: TGCAGTGCTAGTAGACAGGGGGCCCTCTCTGGGGCCAACGTCCTGACTTTC. The chain couples TRBV20-1 to TRBJ2-6; 10 bases line up with TRBD1. Looked up from germline, CDR1 is DFQATT and CDR2 is SNEGSKA (reference sequence). The CDR3 runs to 17 residues. V was clipped by 3 bases and J by 0 bases; unmatched bases: 5.

This clonotype has at least ten counts. The chain couples TRBV29-1 to TRBJ2-1, with TRBD2 matching 16 bases. The CDR3 length is 16 residues. Losses at the gene ends were 3 bases for V and 10 bases for J; bases not matched to a gene: 9. CDR1 and CDR2 (germline): SQVTM, ANQGSEA. CDR3 amino acids: CSVEGTSGRARWEQFF. For the CDR3, the DNA is TGCAGCGTTGAGGGGACTAGCGGGAGGGCACGATGGGAGCAGTTCTTC.

The chain recombines TRBV28 with TRBJ1-2; tentatively, D is TRBD1 (5 bases). The V end lost 2 bases, the J end lost 4 bases, and 17 bases lay between the germline ends. This CDR3 has 16 amino acids. Germline-derived CDR1 and CDR2 are MDHEN and SYDVKM. CDR3 in DNA: TGTGCCAGCAGTTTAGGCTCTGGGGGGTGGGCCTATGGCTACACCTTC. This translates into CASSLGSGGWAYGYTF.

This rearrangement joins TRBV28 to TRBJ1-2, with D possibly TRBD1 on 5 matching bases. CDR1 MDHEN and CDR2 SYDVKM come from the germline V gene. There are 12 residues in the CDR3. Trimming took 7 bases from V and 5 from J, leaving 11 bases between them. The chain's CDR3 is CASTGAFYGYTF. The CDR3 nucleotides are TGTGCCAGCACCGGGGCGTTTTATGGCTACACCTTC.

V gene TRBV5-1 combines with J gene TRBJ2-5; D gene ambiguous. The V gene's germline CDR1 is SGHRS and CDR2 YFSETQ. Trimming took 4 bases from V and 0 from J, leaving 7 bases between them. CDR3 length: 13 amino acids. The chain's CDR3 is CASSKSYQETQYF. In nucleotides, the CDR3 is TGCGCCAGCAGCAAATCGTACCAAGAGACCCAGTACTTC.

This clonotype was recorded at least ten times. V is TRBV6-5 and J is TRBJ1-3, with a weak D call TRBD1 (6 bases). The CDR3 sequence is 14 residues long. Trimming cost V 8 bases and J 3 bases, with 14 bases left between them. The germline gives CDR1 MNHEY, CDR2 SVGAGI. This CDR3 is CASRRGADGNTIYF. CDR3 nucleotide sequence: TGTGCCAGCCGGCGGGGGGCCGATGGAAACACCATATATTTT.

J is TRBJ1-2 and V is TRBV7-2; 9 bases are shared with TRBD1. J gave up 6 bases and V 5 bases, and 7 bases lay outside the gene matches. The germline V gene encodes CDR1 SGHTA and CDR2 FQGNSA. The CDR3 covers 14 residues. The CDR3 DNA reads as TGTGCCAGCAGCGGGACAGGGAAGGGGAATGGCTACACCTTC. Protein: CASSGTGKGNGYTF.

This clonotype was recorded many times. DNA for the CDR3: TGTGCCAGCAGGAACGAAACGGGACAATTTTCCGAGCAGTACTTC. Amino acid sequence: CASRNETGQFSEQYF. The chain recombines TRBV6-2 or TRBV6-3 with TRBJ2-7; D is perhaps TRBD1 (6 bases). Trimming took off 6 bases at V and 6 bases at J, with 21 bases between the two ends. In germline, CDR1 is MNHEY, CDR2 SVGEGT. The CDR3 totals 15 residues.

The chain is built from TRBV4-3 and TRBJ2-7, with D possibly TRBD2 on 5 matching bases. Trimming stripped 0 bases from V and 3 bases from J, with 15 bases between. The CDR3 has 16 amino acids. Germline-derived CDR1 and CDR2 are LGHNA and YSLEER. CDR3 coding DNA: TGCGCCAGCAGCCAAGACATTGCCGGGGAGAGCTACGAGCAGTACTTC. Its protein product is CASSQDIAGESYEQYF.

This sequence joins TRBV30 and TRBJ2-3; 10 bases are a match to TRBD2. Germline-derived CDR1 and CDR2 are GTSNPN and SVGIG (reference sequence). This CDR3 contains 19 residues. Losses at the gene ends were 0 bases for V and 2 bases for J; bases not matched to a gene: 14. For the CDR3, the DNA is TGTGCCTGGAGTGTACCGAGACTAGCGGGTCTAACCTCCACAGATACGCAGTATTTT. Its translation is CAWSVPRLAGLTSTDTQYF.

This clonotype occurred many times. J is TRBJ2-1 and V is TRBV6-2 or TRBV6-3; 13 nucleotides agree with TRBD2. Germline V gene sequence: CDR1 MNHEY, CDR2 SVGEGT. This CDR3 is built from 16 residues. With 5 bases clipped from V and 9 bases from J, the junction kept 10 bases outside the gene matches. CDR3 sequence: CASSPRTSGSIGEQFF. CDR3 DNA sequence: TGTGCCAGCAGTCCGCGGACTAGCGGGAGTATTGGTGAGCAGTTCTTC.

This clonotype was counted between two and nine times. The rearrangement links TRBV7-2 to TRBJ1-4, with a possible D match to TRBD1 (5 bases). The CDR3 loop spans 16 amino acids. Trimming left V 6 bases short and J 10 bases short, with 24 bases between. The V gene's germline CDR1 is SGHTA and CDR2 FQGNSA. The CDR3 DNA reads TGTGCCAGCAGTCTTTTTGGGTCCAGGGCGGACTTAAAACTGTTTTTT. It translates to CASSLFGSRADLKLFF.

The chain couples TRBV7-2 to TRBJ2-7; tentative D call: TRBD1 (6 bases). V lost 5 bases and J lost 0, with 11 bases in between. CDR3 size: 14 residues. Germline CDR1 and CDR2: SGHTA and FQGNSA. The CDR3 here is CASSARTASYEQYF. The CDR3, as DNA: TGTGCCAGCAGCGCCCGGACAGCCTCCTACGAGCAGTACTTC.

There are a few counts of this clonotype. This sequence may be a read error, since a much larger clone differs from it by one base. The chain recombines TRBV5-1 with TRBJ2-7, with D perhaps matching TRBD2 (6 bases). Germline values: CDR1 SGHRS, CDR2 YFSETQ. This CDR3 has 13 amino acids. This CDR3 is CASSLQADYEQSF. In DNA form, the CDR3 reads TGCGCCAGCAGCTTACAGGCGGACTACGAGCAGTCCTTC.

This sequence joins TRBV28 and TRBJ2-2; weak D call: TRBD2 (6 bases). The CDR3 has 15 residues. V was shortened by 2 bases and J by 3 bases, with 10 bases between the two germline ends. The germline gives CDR1 MDHEN, CDR2 SYDVKM. As DNA, the CDR3 is TGTGCCAGCAGTTTAGGAGGGTACGACACCGGGGAGCTGTTTTTT. Amino acids: CASSLGGYDTGELFF.

The chain recombines TRBV6-5 with TRBJ1-1; the D is unclear. V was shortened by 6 bases and J by 7 bases, with 9 bases between the two germline ends. The CDR3 has 11 residues. Germline V gives CDR1 MNHEY, CDR2 SVGAGI. In DNA, the CDR3 is TGTGCCAGCAGCTCGGAGGGTGAAGCTTTCTTT. This translates into CASSSEGEAFF.

This clonotype was counted ten times or more. V and J are TRBV12-5 and TRBJ2-2; 9 bases are a match to TRBD1. The V and J ends lost 6 bases and 4 bases, in that order; junction bases with no gene match: 6. CDR1 is LGHNT and CDR2 is FRNRAP in the germline V gene. The CDR3 contains 15 residues. This chain's CDR3 is CASGFTGGGTGELFF. CDR3 DNA: TGTGCTAGTGGATTTACAGGGGGCGGCACCGGGGAGCTGTTTTTT.

The sample holds many counts of this clonotype. This rearrangement joins TRBV29-1 to TRBJ2-1; D call uncertain. V was shortened by 5 bases and J by 3 bases, with 11 bases between the two germline ends. The CDR3 contains 13 residues. CDR1 is SQVTM, CDR2 ANQGSEA, per germline. CDR3 residues: CSVKGPLYNEQFF. CDR3 bases: TGCAGCGTTAAAGGGCCTCTCTACAATGAGCAGTTCTTC.

The V gene is TRBV6-1, the J gene TRBJ2-3, with D possibly called TRBD1 or TRBD2 (6 bases each). This CDR3 contains 15 residues. V lost 6 bases, J lost 6 bases, and 19 bases lay in between. Germline V lookup: CDR1 MNHNS, CDR2 SASEGT. The CDR3 DNA follows: TGTGCCAGCAGCTCCGGGGGCAGGCTCGGCGATACGCAGTATTTT. It codes for CASSSGGRLGDTQYF.

V gene TRBV5-1 combines with J gene TRBJ1-2; 7 bases match TRBD1. The germline gives CDR1 SGHRS, CDR2 YFSETQ. Losses at the gene ends were 3 bases for V and 7 bases for J; bases not matched to a gene: 6. There are 13 residues in the CDR3. CDR3 bases: TGCGCCAGCAGCTCGACAGGGCGAAGTGGCTACACCTTC. Translation: CASSSTGRSGYTF. The entire variable domain, with the rest obtained from reference TRBV5-1 and TRBJ1-2, is as follows: KAGVTQTPRYLIKTRGQQVTLSCSPISGHRSVSWYQQTPGQGLQFLFEYFSETQRNKGNFPGRFSGRQFSNSRSEMNVSTLELGDSALYLCASSSTGRSGYTFGSGTRLTVV.

V is TRBV7-6 and J is TRBJ2-7; 7 bases are shared with TRBD2. The V segment lost 2 bases and the J segment 5 bases; nucleotides outside the gene matches: 9. This CDR3 spans 15 amino acids. Germline-derived CDR1 and CDR2 are SGHVS and FNYEAQ. The CDR3 here is CASSLSWRERDEQYF. The DNA for the CDR3 is TGTGCCAGCAGCTTAAGTTGGCGGGAGCGCGACGAGCAGTACTTC.

In its sample, this clonotype was seen once. The gene calls are TRBV7-9 and TRBJ2-2; D unresolved. CDR1 SEHNR and CDR2 FQNEAQ come from the germline V gene (reference sequence). The CDR3 contains 13 residues. V lost 5 bases, J lost 5 bases, and 9 bases lay in between. CDR3 residues: CASSPSTTGELFF. CDR3 DNA sequence: TGTGCCAGCAGCCCGTCCACAACCGGGGAGCTGTTTTTT.